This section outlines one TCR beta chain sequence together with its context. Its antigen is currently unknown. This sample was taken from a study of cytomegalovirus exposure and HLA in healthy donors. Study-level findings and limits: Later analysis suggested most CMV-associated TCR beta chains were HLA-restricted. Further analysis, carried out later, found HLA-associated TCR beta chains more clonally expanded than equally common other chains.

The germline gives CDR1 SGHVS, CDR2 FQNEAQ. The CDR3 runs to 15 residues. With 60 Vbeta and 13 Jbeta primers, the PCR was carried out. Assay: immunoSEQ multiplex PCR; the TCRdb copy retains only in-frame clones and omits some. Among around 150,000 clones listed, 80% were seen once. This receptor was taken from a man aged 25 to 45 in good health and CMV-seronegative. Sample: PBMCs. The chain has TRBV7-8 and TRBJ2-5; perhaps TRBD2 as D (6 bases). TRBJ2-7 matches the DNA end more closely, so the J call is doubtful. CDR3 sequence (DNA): TGTGCCAGCAGCCCTCGGGCGGGGTCCTTTTACGAGCAGTACTTC. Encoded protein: CASSPRAGSFYEQYF.